This TCR beta chain originates from a study of blood T cell dynamics during melanoma immunotherapy (dated by TCRdb to the early 2020s). For context, the study as a whole: The patients had metastatic melanoma and were given first-line pembrolizumab or nivolumab plus ipilimumab as standard of care in the United Kingdom. Consecutive patients formed a training cohort, and a further independent group of patients from the same centre was pooled into an external validation set. To find early correlates of response, peripheral T cell receptor repertoires were profiled in metastatic melanoma patients before and after one cycle of checkpoint inhibitor therapy. Results the study describes overall, beyond this receptor: A bifurcated reorganization of the PBMC repertoire at W3, with increased clonality or increased diversity, was observed in patients who later achieved disease control, unlike in progressors. The relatively small sample size was acknowledged as potentially limiting generalization of the results. The study was unable to establish whether the T cell clones driving the repertoire changes were melanoma-specific or instead reflected general immune activation.

The sample's time point, from its label and the paper: week 3, after first cycle of checkpoint inhibitor. Blood samples were taken at two points: before treatment (T0) and at week 3 (W3), which came after the first cycle of checkpoint blockade. Except for a couple of patients with rapid clinical progression, response was assessed 12 weeks after the first infusion by RECIST 1.1; disease control meant complete response, partial response or stable disease. Any patient who had received prior systemic cancer treatment, was on concomitant immunosuppressant therapy or had synchronous other active malignancies was excluded. To track both circulating cells and T cell turnover, TCR beta was sequenced from bulk PBMC as well as from plasma cell-free DNA. Lymphoprep and SepMate tubes were used to isolate PBMC from blood, and red cell lysis was then performed. QIAamp DNA Blood Mini kits were used to extract DNA from both PBMC and sorted T cell subsets.

On this clone itself: Its antigen remains undetermined. There are no base qualities to consult, and no much larger clone falls within one base.

Every bulk PBMC sample had a fixed 350 ng of DNA loaded. Following the manufacturer instructions, the immunoSEQ TCRb Assay kit was used to amplify TCR beta CDR3 sequences from genomic DNA. The KAPA Library Quantification Kit for Illumina platforms was used to quantify the pooled libraries by qPCR. Sequencing of the pooled libraries was done on an Illumina NextSeq 500, with clustering at about 0.6-1.1 pM. The study's processing was this. The TCR data were analyzed using immunoSEQ ANALYZER and the R LymphoSeq package. A rearrangement efficiency score was calculated as productive divided by the sum of productive and non-productive CDR3 sequences. Clonality was assessed using the Gini coefficient and diversity using the Renyi index at alpha=1, with pairwise comparisons between timepoints within each patient. In LymphoSeq, clonal relatedness was computed with an edit distance of 3 and repertoire similarity was computed with the Bhattacharyya coefficient. To classify response, a linear discriminant analysis based on week-3 changes in clonality and diversity was built with the R MASS and caret packages. TCRdb re-hosts the immuneACCESS table, in-frame sequences only. Its copies lack some clones; in the studies checked, an unresolved V gene accounts for under half of them, and the cause for the rest is not known. The V and J calls and clone size are taken from that table; D and trimming were inferred from the DNA. The sample includes about 11,000 clones, with about 80% observed a single time. The top ten constitute about 20% of the sample.

Sequences were derived from blood, sampled from a patient treated with checkpoint blockade. This clonotype was sampled from a human donor with melanoma.

The DNA sequence is TGTGCCAGCAGCGTACTCGGGACTAGCACAGATACGCAGTATTTT. It is translated as CASSVLGTSTDTQYF. The rearranged chain carries TRBV9 and TRBJ2-3, with TRBD2 tentatively as D gene (6 bases match). From the cysteine up to the phenylalanine, the CDR3 has a length of 15 residues. Just CDR3 DNA is preserved here, 45 bases in frame from base 1. Deletion took 1 base off V and 0 bases off J, with a span of 9 bases between the germline ends. From the germline V gene, CDR1 is SGDLS and CDR2 is YYNGEE.